This T cell receptor beta chain was identified in a study of human T cells and chemical hapten exposure. Study-wide background: Slight differences in pooled library volume were the main source of varying TCR yields across samples.

The J segment lost 3 bases and the V segment lost 8 bases, leaving 5 bases of the junction unmatched. This CDR3 has 14 amino acids. Per the germline V gene, CDR1 is KGHDR and CDR2 is SFDVKD. Time point meaning: pre-sensitization, week 0. Specified treatment: therapeutic diphenylcyclopropenone sensitization with weekly scalp DPC. TCRdb fed the RACE reads into MiXCR, producing one record per CDR3 protein. The table lists fewer than 350,000 distinct CDR3 sequences, roughly 7.7% of them singletons, with 1.2% in the top ten. The clonotype originates from a man in his late teens or twenties with alopecia areata. Some clones in this sample may be carry-over from other donors' samples. The rearrangement uses TRBV24-1 and TRBJ2-3; 9 nucleotides line up with TRBD1. The specimen was whole blood, collected in connection with sensitization to the hapten diphenylcyclopropenone (DPC). In DNA form, the CDR3 reads TGTGCCACCAAGACAGGGGGGGGGACAGATACGCAGTATTTT. Residues: CATKTGGGTDTQYF.